This section outlines one T cell receptor beta chain sequence together with its context. The antigen is unknown. This entry is derived from a study of blood T cells in healthy people across ages. Study conclusions and caveats: Any conclusive comparison of naive versus antigen-experienced cells was prevented by using unsorted PBMCs. Donors of long life had a larger count of naive CD4+ cells and greater diversity than aged donors.

A J-beta primer mix and a sample-barcoded 5' primer were used in a second PCR of about 7 to 12 cycles. MiXCR, applied by TCRdb to the 5' RACE reads, yields one record per CDR3 protein. The table has approximately 800,000 distinct CDR3 sequences, about 55% seen once. Peripheral blood, 9.5 to 10 milliliters per donor, was collected. Isolation of PBMCs gave at least 7 million cells per sample. The TCR sequence derives from a man aged 80 or over in good health. Sequencing was carried out using blood.

CDR3: CASSTWTGLNNEQFF. The CDR3 region has the DNA TGCGCCAGCAGCACGTGGACAGGGTTGAACAATGAGCAGTTCTTC. The chain combines TRBV5-1 with TRBJ2-1, with 8 bases fitting TRBD1. J lost 5 bases, V lost 4 bases, and 8 bases had no gene match. This CDR3 has 15 amino acids. The germline V gene has CDR1 SGHRS and CDR2 YFSETQ.